What follows describes a single T cell receptor beta chain. Using immunoSEQ multiplex PCR, the repertoire was profiled, and TCRdb retains in-frame clones only, with some absent. The sample lists just over 300,000 clones, 85% to 90% occurring once. CDR1 and CDR2 (germline): LGHNA, YNFKEQ. Deletions cut 0 bases from V and 0 bases from J, with 11 bases between. The CDR3 loop spans 16 amino acids. The entry originates in a study of blood T cell repertoires in COVID-19. In the study overall: Donors in the United States, Italy and Spain gave samples during acute or convalescent COVID-19.

The V gene is TRBV4-2, the J gene TRBJ1-1; weak D call: TRBD1 (5 bases). The receptor's source is a woman under 30 with acute COVID-19. Sequencing was carried out using PBMCs or T cells enriched from blood (not recorded which). The CDR3 DNA sequence: TGTGCCAGCAGCCAAGATCTCGGGGGAATGAACACTGAAGCTTTCTTT. The encoded protein is CASSQDLGGMNTEAFF.